This entry lists 20 T cell receptor beta chains sequenced from one sample in a study of cytomegalovirus exposure and HLA in healthy donors. It was with 60 Vbeta and 13 Jbeta primers that the PCR ran. Method: immunoSEQ multiplex PCR; TCRdb's copy keeps in-frame clones and lacks some. The data hold roughly 160,000 clones, with around 79% observed a single time. Sequencing was done on a sample of PBMCs. The source is a man aged 45 to 65 in good health and CMV-seropositive.

This chain uses TRBV5-1 with TRBJ2-3; no clear D. CDR1 is SGHRS and CDR2 is YFSETQ in the germline V gene. The CDR3 covers 12 residues. V was pared by 5 bases and J by 2 bases, with 6 bases between. CDR3 coding DNA: TGCGCCAGCAGAACAAACACAGATACGCAGTATTTT. Its protein is CASRTNTDTQYF.

The chain joins TRBV29-1 to TRBJ1-5, with 9 bases lining up with TRBD1. The CDR3 consists of 13 residues. The trim removed 6 bases at V and 7 bases at J, leaving 7 bases unmatched. Germline CDR1 and CDR2: SQVTM and ANQGSEA. The CDR3: CSVEGQGGQPQHF. CDR3 in DNA: TGCAGCGTGGAGGGACAGGGCGGACAGCCCCAGCATTTT.

This chain joins TRBV27 and TRBJ2-2; the D gene is possibly TRBD2 (5 bases). The length of the CDR3 is 15 residues. Germline V gene data show CDR1 as MNHEY and CDR2 as SMNVEV (reference sequence). V lost 5 bases to trimming and J lost 5 bases, with 15 bases between them. CDR3 amino acids: CASSRVRETTGELFF. CDR3 DNA: TGTGCCAGCAGTCGAGTCCGGGAAACGACCGGGGAGCTGTTTTTT.

The chain has TRBV14 and TRBJ1-6; D uncertain. The CDR3 covers 16 residues. Germline CDR1 SGHDN, CDR2 FVKESK. Trimming shortened V by 0 bases and J by 0 bases, and 6 bases separated the two germline ends. The CDR3 nucleotides are TGTGCCAGCAGCCAAGACATGTTCTCCTATAATTCACCCCTCCACTTT. Its protein is CASSQDMFSYNSPLHF.

The J gene is TRBJ1-4, the V gene TRBV28; the D is unclear. Trimming took 2 bases from V and 8 from J, leaving 9 bases between them. The V gene's germline CDR1 is MDHEN and CDR2 SYDVKM. The CDR3 covers 13 residues. CDR3 protein: CASSLRLEEKLFF. In DNA form, the CDR3 reads TGTGCCAGCAGTTTACGACTAGAAGAAAAACTGTTTTTT.

This chain connects TRBV6-5 to TRBJ1-5; the D is unclear. This CDR3 comprises 15 residues. V was pared by 5 bases and J by 2 bases, with 13 bases between. Looked up from germline, CDR1 is MNHEY and CDR2 is SVGAGI. This CDR3 reads CASSQDTWGNQPQHF. In nucleotides, the CDR3 is TGTGCCAGCAGTCAAGACACCTGGGGCAATCAGCCCCAGCATTTT.

This clone came up a few times. This chain uses TRBV14 with TRBJ2-3; D remains ambiguous. The CDR3 is 13 residues long. V shed 2 bases and J shed 6 bases, with 9 bases lying between them. Germline lookup yields CDR1 SGHDN and CDR2 FVKESK. The CDR3 region is CASSQFSSDTQYF. The CDR3 nucleotides are TGTGCCAGCAGCCAATTTTCGTCTGATACGCAGTATTTT.

This clone was seen a handful of times. The chain combines TRBV6-1 with TRBJ2-1; possible D gene TRBD2, 5 bases. Germline CDR1 reads MNHNS; CDR2 reads SASEGT. The CDR3 runs to 16 residues. Trimming took 4 bases from V and 0 from J, leaving 13 bases between them. DNA of the CDR3: TGTGCCAGCAGTGTATGGGAGACGAGCTCCTACAATGAGCAGTTCTTC. Its translation is CASSVWETSSYNEQFF.

The chain recombines TRBV2 with TRBJ2-2, with 7 nucleotides matching TRBD1. Per germline, CDR1 SNHLY and CDR2 FYNNEI. The CDR3 contains 17 residues. Losses at the gene ends were 5 bases for V and 0 bases for J; bases not matched to a gene: 9. The CDR3 coding sequence is TGTGCCAGCAGTTTGCCCCGGACAGGAGCGAACACCGGGGAGCTGTTTTTT. It codes for CASSLPRTGANTGELFF.

As regards this clone: Other DNA sequences from this sample encode an identical CDR3 as well. The chain combines TRBV7-9 with TRBJ2-2; 7 bases fit TRBD1. This CDR3 contains 14 residues. Unmatched junction bases numbered 4, after V lost 4 bases and J lost 5 bases. Germline V CDR1 and CDR2: SEHNR, FQNEAQ (reference sequence). The CDR3 loop reads CASSSPTGTGELFF. CDR3 nucleotide sequence: TGTGCCAGCAGCTCCCCGACAGGGACCGGGGAGCTGTTTTTT.

The chain employs TRBV6-1 and TRBJ1-2; 7 bases map to TRBD1. The CDR3 totals 15 residues. In germline, CDR1 is MNHNS, CDR2 SASEGT. Unmatched junction bases numbered 10, after V lost 1 base and J lost 8 bases. In DNA form, the CDR3 reads TGTGCCAGCAGTGAAGAGGTGGGGGGCAGGGGGGGCTACACCTTC. Its protein product is CASSEEVGGRGGYTF.

The rearrangement joins TRBV7-9 to TRBJ2-5, with D maybe TRBD1 (6 bases). The ends were cut back, 3 bases at V and 5 bases at J, with 13 bases in the middle. Germline lookup yields CDR1 SEHNR and CDR2 FQNEAQ (reference sequence). The CDR3 contains 14 residues. The CDR3 nucleotides are TGTGCCAGCAGCTTGGGGGCCCCTCAGGAGACCCAGTACTTC. Its translation is CASSLGAPQETQYF.

The genes are TRBV10-3 and TRBJ1-1; 7 positions match TRBD1. CDR1 is ENHRY, CDR2 SYGVKD, per germline. The CDR3 has 15 amino acids. J lost 6 bases, V lost 6 bases, and 13 bases had no gene match. The CDR3 DNA is TGTGCCATCAGAGAATCACAGGGGTTTGTCGCTGAAGCTTTCTTT. The encoded protein is CAIRESQGFVAEAFF.

This clone has only one observation. The rearrangement links TRBV2 to TRBJ2-3; possible D gene TRBD2, 6 bases. CDR1 and CDR2 (germline): SNHLY, FYNNEI. This CDR3 has 15 amino acids. The V end lost 3 bases, the J end lost 2 bases, and 12 bases lay between the germline ends. CDR3 in amino acids: CASSEEGQVTDTQYF. The CDR3 DNA follows: TGTGCCAGCAGTGAGGAGGGGCAGGTCACAGATACGCAGTATTTT.

The rearrangement joins TRBV6-1 to TRBJ2-7; D is perhaps TRBD1 (6 bases). The germline gives CDR1 MNHNS, CDR2 SASEGT. With 6 bases removed from V and 2 bases from J, the gap between germline ends came to 11 bases. The length of the CDR3 is 13 residues. The CDR3 DNA follows: TGTGCCAGCAGAGGAAAGGGGGCCTACGAGCAGTACTTC. It translates to CASRGKGAYEQYF.

A single count supports this clone. The rearrangement joins TRBV21-1 to TRBJ1-5; the table calls TRBD1, which could not be checked here. TRBV21-1 is assigned pseudogene status. There are 15 residues in the CDR3. CDR3 coding DNA: TGTGCCAGCAGACCGAGGACAGGGTACGATCAGCCCCAGCATTTT. This codes for CASRPRTGYDQPQHF.

The genes are TRBV7-6 and TRBJ2-2, with 10 nucleotides matching TRBD2. V lost 4 bases, J lost 0 bases, and 5 bases stayed unmatched. Germline CDR1 SGHVS, CDR2 FNYEAQ. There are 17 residues in the CDR3. DNA for the CDR3: TGTGCCAGCAGCTGGGGTCTAGCGGGGGCGAACACCGGGGAGCTGTTTTTT. Protein: CASSWGLAGANTGELFF.

The chain links TRBV7-2 to TRBJ2-1; 8 positions match TRBD2. The CDR3 is 16 residues long. The J segment lost 2 bases and the V segment lost 5 bases, leaving 8 bases of the junction unmatched. CDR1 is SGHTA and CDR2 is FQGNSA in the germline V gene. CDR3 sequence reads: CASSAVSGGAYNEQFF. The CDR3 nucleotides read TGTGCCAGCAGCGCGGTCAGCGGGGGCGCCTACAATGAGCAGTTCTTC.

The rearrangement links TRBV19 to TRBJ1-5; 10 bases are a match to TRBD1. This CDR3 is 15 amino acids long. Germline V gene sequence: CDR1 LNHDA, CDR2 SQIVND (reference sequence). V lost 6 bases to trimming and J lost 9 bases; unmatched junction nucleotides: 11. The CDR3 DNA reads TGTGCCAGTAGGCGGGACAGGGGAGGGGAATGGCCCCAGCATTTT. This codes for CASRRDRGGEWPQHF.

The chain is built from TRBV18 and TRBJ2-3; the D is unclear. The CDR3 loop spans 15 amino acids. V shed 1 base and J shed 4 bases, with 12 bases lying between them. Germline assignment: CDR1 KGHSH and CDR2 LQKENI. DNA for the CDR3: TGTGCCAGCTCACCACGGGCAGTATCCCCAGATACGCAGTATTTT. Translated: CASSPRAVSPDTQYF.